This T cell receptor beta chain was recovered during a study of blood T cells in healthy people across ages (dated by TCRdb to about 2015). Study-level background: In model experiments, roughly one uniquely barcoded TCR beta cDNA molecule per two T cells was captured by template switching. Donors of different ages were randomly distributed across sequencing lanes to avoid experimental bias. The study analyzed two additional independent replicas of 1 million unique cDNA reads from the same blood draw for two donors, one aged 18 to 29 and one aged 80 or older. Age-related changes in TCR beta repertoire diversity were measured in the study by deep sequencing normalized with unique cDNA molecular identifiers. The donors were split into four age groups: young (average approximately 16 years), middle-aged (39), aged (around 67) and long-lived (approximately 80).

There are 14 amino acids in the CDR3, from cysteine to phenylalanine inclusive. The kept DNA is CDR3 alone, 42 bases in frame from the first base. The germline V gene (reference sequence) yields DFQATT for CDR1 and SNEGSKA for CDR2. Study-wide findings and limitations: The CMV infection status of donors was not known, potentially confounding age-related changes in expanded clonotypes. A strong correlation was found between observed TCR beta diversity and the percentage of naive T cells measured by flow cytometry. Estimates of total diversity from one million sequenced T cells were regarded as lower bounds and underestimates. Observed TCR beta diversity per million T cells fell roughly linearly with age, and a significant reduction was already apparent by age roughly 41. Because profiling used bulk unsorted PBMCs, naive and antigen-experienced compartments could not be compared conclusively. Compared with the aged group, more naive CD4+ T cells, fewer expanded clones and increased TCR diversity were shown by the long-lived group, suggesting age selection.

The donors were about 40 Caucasian individuals from Russia, aged 6 to 90 years, who were systemically healthy. Each donor gave 9 to 10 milliliters of peripheral blood, collected into EDTA-treated Vacutainer tubes. Ficoll-Paque density-gradient centrifugation was used to isolate PBMCs, with at least 7 million per sample. Total RNA, at least 6 micrograms per sample, was extracted from PBMCs with Trizol reagent. For every donor, an aliquot of PBMCs went through flow cytometry to measure the percentages of naive CD45RAhigh/CD27high T cells. With respect to this clonotype: The antigen it binds to is not known. Given a much more abundant clone one base away, this may be a read error.

Library method: 5' RACE. TCRdb lists the instrument as Illumina HiSeq 2500. A second roughly 6 to 12 cycle PCR used a sample-barcoded 5' primer and a J-beta primer mix. A unique molecular identifier was introduced onto each TCR beta cDNA molecule by a template-switch 5' adaptor carrying 12 random nucleotides. Each sample yielded at least 3 million CDR3-containing paired-end reads. All of the RNA was converted into first-strand cDNA using the Mint cDNA synthesis kit, with a TRBC-specific oligonucleotide serving as the primer. Following uracil-DNA glycosylase treatment, a first 18-cycle PCR with universal primers M1SS and BC2_uni_R was performed on all cDNA. As for the original processing: Each sample was normalized by randomly selecting 1 million high-quality reads, each carrying a distinct molecular identifier. Reads with shared molecular identifiers were discarded instead of being binned into consensus sequences. MiTCR, run with a Q25 quality threshold and the strictest error-elimination algorithm, handled CDR3 identification, clonotype clustering and error correction. A nonparametric unseen species model using Euler transformation provided a lower-bound estimate of total TCR beta diversity. TCRdb reprocessed the public reads (quality trimming at Q25 with fastp, clone calling with MiXCR) and kept in-frame beta chains. Duplicate CDR3 protein sequences are folded into a single record with the most common DNA and genes. Clone size and V and J calls follow TCRdb, not the original study. This sample comprises about 620,000 distinct CDR3 sequences, over 40% of them detected only once. Together, the top ten hold about 14% of the sample.

Recombination linked TRBV20-1 to TRBJ2-5; 8 nucleotides in the junction match TRBD2. The J call may be faulty, since TRBJ2-1 better matches the DNA end. Sequences were obtained from blood. The TCR comes from a woman aged 80 or over in good health. The DNA sequence is as follows: TGCAGTGCTAGAATTAGCGGGACGGGAGAGACCCAGTTCTTC. This gives the protein CSARISGTGETQFF.